This TCR beta chain is from a study of blood T cell repertoires in COVID-19 (dated by TCRdb to the early 2020s). A note on the overall study: Collaborator samples came from the United States, Italy and Spain and covered acute and convalescent phases of COVID-19. The prospective study material was composed of cDNA or gDNA derived from T cells, B-cell-depleted T cells, or PBMCs. The dataset comprised deeply sampled blood TCRbeta repertoires from subjects exposed to, actively infected with, or recovered from COVID-19. A freely available public database, intended as a resource for researchers studying the immune response to SARS-CoV-2, is where the repertoires were released. Samples came from the ongoing ImmuneRACE study (first 160 participants) plus 1,254 subjects from 6 global collaborators. Sample metadata almost always included a de-identified subject ID, COVID-19 status, age in years and sex. Where HLA class I and class II types were available, the types were taken from metadata supplied by the sample provider, not from assay-based typing.

Results the study describes overall, beyond this receptor: How much clinical and demographic metadata was included differed by source and by participant, and the metadata was provided uncurated.

The cysteine opens and the phenylalanine closes a CDR3 of 17 amino acids. Of the read, only the CDR3 DNA is kept; its 51 bases are in frame from base 1. Clipping removes 5 bases from V and 4 bases from J, with 10 as the unmatched junction base count. The germline V gene (reference sequence) specifies MNHEY as CDR1 and SMNVEV as CDR2. For this clone: This clone's antigen is unknown. One base away there is no much larger clone; base qualities are not given.

One collaborating source in Seattle enrolled patients while the patients were actively infected and followed the patients over time throughout the course of disease. Each collaborating institution followed its own protocols to collect whole blood in K2EDTA tubes. For TCRbeta analysis, collaborators shipped samples as frozen whole blood, isolated PBMCs, or DNA extracted from either of those sample types. TCRbeta CDR3 regions were amplified from genomic DNA by means of the immunoSEQ Assay, a bias-controlled multiplex PCR. Per the authors' processing: Within the assay, amplification of reference gene primers was used to estimate how many nucleated cells each sample contained. To quantify the absolute abundance of each unique TCRbeta CDR3 rearrangement, sequence reads were collapsed and filtered. Productive Simpson clonality was computed per sample as the square root of Simpson's diversity index over productive rearrangements. TCRdb re-hosts the immuneACCESS table, in-frame sequences only. Its copies lack some clones; in the studies checked, an unresolved V gene accounts for under half of them, and the cause for the rest is not known. Clonal size and the V and J genes are those of that table, whereas D and trimming came from the DNA. This sample has 250,000 to 350,000 clones in its table, and approximately 84% of those were observed once. More than 1.4% of the sample is held by the ten biggest clonotypes.

This receptor was identified in a human donor with COVID-19, enrolled during active disease. The donor label of this sample is uncertain. The sample was peripheral blood. The rearranged chain carries TRBV27 and TRBJ2-7, and TRBD2 aligns with 14 junction nucleotides. CDR3 reads: CASSPRTSGRPGYEQYF. The bases are TGTGCCAGCAGTCCTAGGACTAGCGGGAGGCCAGGGTACGAGCAGTACTTC.